One sample yielded the 25 T cell receptor beta chains listed below, sequenced in a study of shared clonotypes between healthy human individuals. The data were produced by immunoSEQ multiplex PCR, yet TCRdb's version contains in-frame clones alone and is incomplete. The sample includes just over 2,000,000 clones, 85% to 95% of them seen just once. Sequenced: naive CD4+ T cells sorted from blood. Subset indicated: CD45RA+ positively selected. The receptor source for this set is a man between 18 and 35 years old in good health.

As for this clone: Other DNA sequences within the sample encode an identical CDR3. The chain carries TRBV9 and TRBJ2-6; no definite D call. The CDR3 has 14 residues. V lost 0 bases to trimming and J lost 1 base, with 2 bases between them. The germline V gene encodes CDR1 SGDLS and CDR2 YYNGEE. CDR3 amino acids: CASSVGSGANVLTF. The CDR3 DNA reads as TGTGCCAGCAGCGTAGGTTCTGGGGCCAACGTCCTGACTTTC.

The gene calls are TRBV18 and TRBJ1-2; D is unclear. The V end lost 3 bases, the J end lost 6 bases, and 17 bases lay between the germline ends. The CDR3 has 15 residues. Germline V gives CDR1 KGHSH, CDR2 LQKENI. CDR3 coding DNA: TGTGCCAGCTCACCGTTGTACGATTACAAGGATGGCTACACCTTC. It encodes CASSPLYDYKDGYTF.

The chain carries TRBV10-3 and TRBJ1-1; the D gene is possibly TRBD1 (6 bases). Trimming removed 0 bases from V and 12 bases from J, with 14 bases in between. The CDR3 sequence is 13 residues long. Germline V gene lookup returns CDR1 ENHRY and CDR2 SYGVKD. The CDR3 loop is CAISESTGQESFF. The CDR3 DNA sequence: TGTGCCATCAGTGAGTCTACAGGGCAAGAGTCTTTCTTT.

The chain joins TRBV6-5 to TRBJ1-4, with D perhaps matching TRBD1 (5 bases). CDR1 and CDR2 (germline): MNHEY, SVGAGI. There are 16 residues in the CDR3. Between the trimmed V and J ends, which lost 4 bases and 3 bases, there was a span of 15 bases. CDR3 nucleotide sequence: TGTGCCAGCAGTTGGGGCGCGAACAGTCCTAATGAAAAACTGTTTTTT. It is translated as CASSWGANSPNEKLFF.

The gene calls are TRBV6-1 and TRBJ1-5, with D uncertain. The CDR3 contains 17 residues. Trimming took off 4 bases at V and 6 bases at J, with 22 bases between the two ends. Per the germline V gene, CDR1 is MNHNS and CDR2 is SASEGT. CDR3 DNA sequence: TGTGCCAGCAGTGTCATAGGTAGGATACAGTTAGGTCAGCCCCAGCATTTT. Residues: CASSVIGRIQLGQPQHF.

This sequence joins TRBV7-2 and TRBJ1-1; TRBD1 matches 8 bases. The CDR3 extends over 15 amino acids. The junction had 5 bases not matched to a gene; V was cut back by 5 bases and J by 0 bases. Germline values: CDR1 SGHTA, CDR2 FQGNSA. The DNA of the CDR3 is TGTGCCAGCAGCAAGACGGGACAGGTGAACACTGAAGCTTTCTTT. Translation gives CASSKTGQVNTEAFF.

The chain recombines TRBV18 with TRBJ1-3; no clear D. CDR3 length equals 16 residues. Trimming stripped 4 bases from V and 8 bases from J, with 21 bases between. Germline CDR1 is KGHSH and CDR2 is LQKENI. The CDR3 sequence is CASSLKVGLLEDTIYF. In DNA, the CDR3 is TGTGCCAGCTCACTTAAAGTGGGCTTACTGGAAGACACCATATATTTT.

The V call is TRBV7-8, the J call TRBJ2-7, with 9 bases lining up with TRBD1. Per germline, CDR1 SGHVS and CDR2 FQNEAQ. The CDR3 loop spans 15 amino acids. V lost 5 bases to trimming and J lost 4 bases; unmatched junction nucleotides: 9. The CDR3 nucleotides read TGTGCCAGCAGCCATCGGACAGGGGAAGGTTACGAGCAGTACTTC. It is translated as CASSHRTGEGYEQYF.

The chain joins TRBV5-1 to TRBJ2-3, with D perhaps matching TRBD1 or TRBD2 (5 bases each). The germline gives CDR1 SGHRS, CDR2 YFSETQ. The CDR3 is 16 residues long. Trimming took off 3 bases at V and 3 bases at J, with 17 bases between the two ends. The CDR3 DNA reads as TGCGCCAGCAGCTCAACTCCGGGACGCGAGACAGATACGCAGTATTTT. It yields the protein CASSSTPGRETDTQYF.

The chain uses TRBV4-1 and TRBJ2-3, with a tentative D call TRBD1 (5 bases). Germline V lookup: CDR1 MGHRA, CDR2 YSYEKL. V gave up 2 bases and J gave up 6 bases, with 21 bases separating them. The CDR3 extends over 17 amino acids. CDR3 region: CASSQPGSTRGSDTQYF. CDR3 in DNA: TGCGCCAGCAGCCAACCAGGGTCGACCCGCGGCTCGGATACGCAGTATTTT.

This clone appeared a single time. The chain has TRBV7-3 and TRBJ2-2; D might be TRBD2 (5 bases). V dropped 4 bases and J dropped 4 bases, with 10 bases sitting between them. The V gene's germline CDR1 is SGHTA and CDR2 FQGTGA. The CDR3 is made up of 14 amino acids. CDR3 nucleotides: TGTGCCAGCAGCTCCGGGATACTCACCGGGGAGCTGTTTTTT. Translating gives CASSSGILTGELFF.

The chain employs TRBV7-8 and TRBJ2-7; 13 positions match TRBD2. The germline V gene encodes CDR1 SGHVS and CDR2 FQNEAQ. There are 16 residues in the CDR3. V lost 5 bases and J lost 3; bases outside the gene matches: 7. Written as DNA, the CDR3 is TGTGCCAGCAGCCCCGGGACTAGCGGGGTTTTCTACGAGCAGTACTTC. Translating gives CASSPGTSGVFYEQYF.

The V gene is TRBV4-3, the J gene TRBJ2-2, with 13 bases lining up with TRBD2. Trimming cost V 2 bases and J 0 bases; bases outside gene matches: 3. Germline V lookup: CDR1 LGHNA, CDR2 YSLEER. The CDR3 has 18 amino acids. The CDR3 nucleotides read TGCGCCAGCAGCCAACTTGGGACTAGCGGGACGAACACCGGGGAGCTGTTTTTT. Protein product: CASSQLGTSGTNTGELFF.

A single count supports this clone. The CDR3 nucleotides are TGTGCCAGCAGATTTGAAGGGGGATCGAACACCGGGGAGCTGTTTTTT. As protein: CASRFEGGSNTGELFF. The chain is built from TRBV5-8 and TRBJ2-2, with TRBD1 as a possible D gene (6 bases). Germline CDR1 is SGHTS and CDR2 is YDEGEE. CDR3 length: 16 amino acids. The V gene lost 5 bases and the J gene lost 0 bases, with 14 bases spanning the gap.

This rearrangement joins TRBV25-1 to TRBJ1-2; D is possibly TRBD1 (5 bases). The length of the CDR3 is 14 residues. The V end lost 2 bases, the J end lost 8 bases, and 15 bases lay between the germline ends. The germline V gene has CDR1 MGHDK and CDR2 SYGVNS. The CDR3 sequence: CASSEIQGLGGYTF. The DNA of the CDR3 is TGTGCCAGCAGTGAAATCCAGGGATTGGGAGGCTACACCTTC.

On this clone: Other DNA sequences in the same sample also yield this CDR3. This chain joins TRBV29-1 and TRBJ2-5; D gene uncertain. The CDR3 spans 10 residues. In germline, CDR1 is SQVTM, CDR2 ANQGSEA. Trimming took 3 bases from V and 4 from J, leaving 3 bases between them. The CDR3 is CSVDGETQYF. DNA of the CDR3: TGCAGCGTTGACGGAGAGACCCAGTACTTC.

CDR3 region: CASSPRLASYNEQFF. The CDR3, as DNA: TGTGCCAGCAGCCCCCGTTTGGCCTCCTACAATGAGCAGTTCTTC. The V call is TRBV4-2, the J call TRBJ2-1; unclear D gene. V was cut by 4 bases and J by 0 bases, with 10 bases left in between. The CDR3 totals 15 residues. Germline V gene lookup returns CDR1 LGHNA and CDR2 YNFKEQ.

About this clone itself: Other DNA sequences in the sample encode the same CDR3. The V gene is TRBV10-1, the J gene TRBJ2-3; 10 bases fit TRBD1. Trimming cost V 5 bases and J 3 bases; bases outside gene matches: 2. Germline CDR1 is WNHNN and CDR2 is SYGVQD (reference sequence). The CDR3 is 14 residues long. The CDR3 DNA sequence: TGCGCCAGCAGTCCGGGACAGGGGACAGATACGCAGTATTTT. Encoded protein: CASSPGQGTDTQYF.

The rearrangement joins TRBV11-3 to TRBJ2-1; TRBD2 matches at 8 bases. Germline assignment: CDR1 SGHNT and CDR2 YENEEA. V gave up 5 bases and J gave up 2 bases; unmatched junction bases: 11. The CDR3 loop spans 17 amino acids. The CDR3 sequence: CASSLGIGGGTYNEQFF. The CDR3 DNA follows: TGTGCCAGCAGCCTCGGGATTGGCGGGGGGACCTACAATGAGCAGTTCTTC. Filled out from reference TRBV11-3 and TRBJ2-1, the complete variable domain reads EAGVVQSPRYKIIEKKQPVAFWCNPISGHNTLYWYLQNLGQGPELLIRYENEEAVDDSQLPKDRFSAERLKGVDSTLKIQPAELGDSAVYLCASSLGIGGGTYNEQFFGPGTRLTVL.

A note on this clone: The same CDR3 can be traced to other DNA sequences in this sample. This rearrangement joins TRBV4-3 to TRBJ2-7, with D tentatively TRBD1 (5 bases). CDR3 length: 14 residues. Germline CDR1 reads LGHNA; CDR2 reads YSLEER. V lost 0 bases and J lost 4, with 10 bases in between. In DNA, the CDR3 is TGCGCCAGCAGCCAAGATAGGGGCAGTTACGAGCAGTACTTC. Residues: CASSQDRGSYEQYF.

This chain connects TRBV6-1 to TRBJ2-3; weak D call: TRBD2 (5 bases). The germline CDR1 and CDR2 sequences are MNHNS and SASEGT. V was cut by 6 bases and J by 0 bases, with 7 bases left in between. The CDR3 sequence is 13 residues long. CDR3 in DNA: TGTGCCAGCAGCAGGACTAGCACAGATACGCAGTATTTT. Its translation is CASSRTSTDTQYF.

In this sample, this clone turned up once. The chain couples TRBV25-1 to TRBJ2-5, with TRBD1 matching over 8 bases. The V gene end was trimmed by 5 bases and the J gene end by 1 base; junction bases not matched to a gene: 9. CDR3 length: 16 amino acids. Germline V CDR1 and CDR2: MGHDK, SYGVNS. The CDR3, as DNA: TGTGCCAGCAGTAATTTGGGACAGGAGGTCCAAGAGACCCAGTACTTC. This gives the protein CASSNLGQEVQETQYF.

The V call is TRBV10-3, the J call TRBJ2-2; TRBD2 agrees at 7 bases. Trimming at V came to 6 bases and at J to 2 bases, leaving 9 bases not matched to a gene. Germline lookup yields CDR1 ENHRY and CDR2 SYGVKD. The CDR3 has 16 residues. The DNA for the CDR3 is TGTGCCATCAGCGGAAACGGGGGGACTAACACCGGGGAGCTGTTTTTT. Translation: CAISGNGGTNTGELFF.

CDR3 protein: CASSEQAFNTEAFF. CDR3 nucleotide sequence: TGTGCCAGCAGTGAACAAGCCTTTAACACTGAAGCTTTCTTT. The chain combines TRBV6-1 with TRBJ1-1; D gene unclear. The CDR3 loop spans 14 amino acids. V shed 2 bases and J shed 2 bases, with 9 bases lying between them. Germline loops: CDR1 MNHNS, CDR2 SASEGT.

Notes on this clone: This specimen includes other DNA sequences encoding the same CDR3. The chain joins TRBV9 to TRBJ1-1, with D possibly TRBD1 on 6 matching bases. The ends were cut back, 5 bases at V and 0 bases at J, with 11 bases in the middle. Germline CDR1 and CDR2: SGDLS and YYNGEE. This CDR3 is built from 14 residues. CDR3 protein: CASSVQGMNTEAFF. CDR3 in DNA: TGTGCCAGCAGTGTACAGGGAATGAACACTGAAGCTTTCTTT. Variable domain in full (rest from reference TRBV9 and TRBJ1-1): DSGVTQTPKHLITATGQRVTLRCSPRSGDLSVYWYQQSLDQGLQFLIQYYNGEERAKGNILERFSAQQFPDLHSELNLSSLELGDSALYFCASSVQGMNTEAFFGQGTRLTVV.